The 6 T cell receptor beta chains below were found in one sample sequenced in a study of T cell responses to AZD1222 COVID-19 vaccine. Method: immunoSEQ multiplex PCR; TCRdb's copy keeps in-frame clones and lacks some. The table has 100,000 or so clones, roughly 89% seen once; the top ten hold approximately 45%. The sample consisted of peripheral blood, taken 28 days after the second AZD1222 dose. These receptors originate from an adult who received the AZD1222 COVID-19 vaccine.

J is TRBJ2-3 and V is TRBV24-1; TRBD2 agrees at 8 bases. The CDR3 contains 16 residues. Trimming removed 0 bases from V and 6 bases from J; junction bases left unmatched: 7. CDR1 KGHDR and CDR2 SFDVKD come from the germline V gene. The CDR3 nucleotides read TGTGCCACCAGTGATTTGCGGTTCGGGGGGGATGATACGCAGTATTTT. This sequence encodes CATSDLRFGGDDTQYF.

V usage is TRBV5-1 and J usage is TRBJ2-3; D remains ambiguous. The CDR3 has 12 residues. Trimming pared 0 bases from V and 6 bases from J, leaving 5 bases between. Per germline, CDR1 SGHRS and CDR2 YFSETQ. In nucleotides, the CDR3 is TGCGCCAGCAGCTTGGATCGGGATACGCAGTATTTT. Protein sequence: CASSLDRDTQYF.

This clone was seen once. The chain joins TRBV7-2 to TRBJ2-7; 12 bases match TRBD2. Germline assignment: CDR1 SGHTA and CDR2 FQGNSA. Trimming removed 5 bases from V and 2 bases from J; junction bases left unmatched: 4. The CDR3 has 15 amino acids. The CDR3 loop reads CASSGTSGFTYEQYF. As DNA, the CDR3 is TGTGCCAGCAGCGGGACTAGCGGGTTTACCTACGAGCAGTACTTC.

This clone was detected only a few times. This rearrangement joins TRBV13 to TRBJ2-7; no firm D call. CDR3 size: 12 residues. V was trimmed by 0 bases and J by 7 bases, leaving 7 bases between them. Germline-derived CDR1 and CDR2 are PRHDT and FYEKMQ (reference sequence). For the CDR3, the DNA is TGTGCCAGCAGCTTAGGCCGGCGGGAGCAGTACTTC. Translating gives CASSLGRREQYF.

The chain links TRBV2 to TRBJ1-2, with D maybe TRBD1 (5 bases). CDR1 and CDR2 from the germline V gene are SNHLY and FYNNEI. Trimming took off 8 bases at V and 4 bases at J, with 17 bases between the two ends. CDR3 size: 14 residues. The CDR3 region has the DNA TGTGCCAGCGAGGGACCGCCGAGCTCCTATGGCTACACCTTC. The encoded protein is CASEGPPSSYGYTF.

V is TRBV11-2 and J is TRBJ1-4; D ambiguous. Looked up from germline, CDR1 is SGHAT and CDR2 is FQNNGV. With 5 bases removed from V and 8 bases from J, the gap between germline ends came to 24 bases. The CDR3 has 17 residues. CDR3: CASSVGSKGWEAEKLFF. The DNA for the CDR3 is TGTGCCAGCAGCGTTGGCAGCAAGGGCTGGGAAGCCGAAAAACTGTTTTTT.